Listed below are T cell receptor beta chains from one sample, sequenced in a study of cytomegalovirus exposure and HLA in healthy donors. Here immunoSEQ multiplex PCR was the method, and the copy in TCRdb shows in-frame clones only, minus some. The table records 100,000 to 150,000 clones, over 70% of them present only once. Sequencing was performed on PBMCs. Source of these receptors: a woman between 40 and 50 years old in good health and CMV-seronegative. CDR3s include the opening cysteine and the closing phenylalanine or tryptophan. A D gene is named only where the DNA matches it firmly. Not every row has a clone size; where given, it reads once, few, many or a size class.

v_gene,d_gene,abundance,j_gene,CDR3aa,CDR3nt
TRBV28,NA,NA,TRBJ1-5,CASSFSGFNQPQHF,TGTGCCAGCAGTTTCTCAGGGTTCAATCAGCCCCAGCATTTT
TRBV10-3,NA,NA,TRBJ2-3,CAIKDSLSTDTQYF,TGTGCCATCAAGGACAGCCTCAGCACAGATACGCAGTATTTT
TRBV4-2,TRBD1,once,TRBJ1-1,CASSQDGDRGNTEAFF,TGTGCCAGCAGCCAAGATGGAGACAGGGGAAATACTGAAGCTTTCTTT
TRBV5-1,TRBD2,NA,TRBJ2-3,CASGLAGGKSTDTQYF,TGCGCCAGCGGACTAGCGGGAGGTAAAAGCACAGATACGCAGTATTTT
TRBV6-1,TRBD2,NA,TRBJ2-1,CASSRIGTSGQFF,TGTGCCAGCAGTCGTATCGGGACTAGCGGTCAGTTCTTC
TRBV6-1,NA,NA,TRBJ2-7,CASMPRAVGYEQYF,TGTGCCAGCATGCCCAGGGCCGTCGGCTACGAGCAGTACTTC
TRBV15,TRBD1,once,TRBJ2-1,CATSSAGGQGKHNEQFF,TGTGCCACCAGCAGTGCGGGGGGACAGGGGAAACACAATGAGCAGTTCTTC
TRBV19,TRBD1,once,TRBJ2-7,CASSLLPTGPTVQQYF,TGTGCCAGTAGTCTCCTGCCGACAGGGCCAACTGTGCAGCAGTACTTC
TRBV25-1,TRBD1,NA,TRBJ1-2,CASSHAGGGYTF,TGTGCCAGCAGCCACGCAGGGGGGGGCTACACCTTC
TRBV5-8,TRBD1,NA,TRBJ1-2,CASSLVTGDIYGYTF,TGTGCCAGCAGCTTGGTAACAGGGGATATCTATGGCTACACCTTC
TRBV27,TRBD2,NA,TRBJ2-7,CASSWGGLLNEQYF,TGTGCCAGCAGTTGGGGGGGACTGTTAAACGAGCAGTACTTC
TRBV28,NA,NA,TRBJ1-1,CASSLSLDSPLNTEAFF,TGTGCCAGCAGTTTATCGTTGGACAGTCCCTTGAACACTGAAGCTTTCTTT
TRBV27,NA,NA,TRBJ2-7,CASSGSNSYEQYF,TGTGCCAGCAGTGGCAGTAATTCCTACGAGCAGTACTTC
TRBV20-1,NA,NA,TRBJ2-3,CSAPVPDTQYF,TGCAGTGCCCCTGTCCCAGATACGCAGTATTTT
TRBV6-6,TRBD2,NA,TRBJ2-7,CASSPPGGRLYEQYF,TGTGCCAGCAGCCCCCCGGGCGGGAGGCTCTACGAGCAGTACTTC
TRBV7-9,TRBD1,few,TRBJ1-4,CASSPGTGAEKLFF,TGTGCCAGCAGCCCCGGGACAGGGGCTGAAAAACTGTTTTTT
TRBV28,NA,NA,TRBJ1-1,CASSLGGKNTEAFF,TGTGCCAGCAGTTTAGGGGGGAAGAACACTGAAGCTTTCTTT
TRBV11-1,NA,NA,TRBJ2-7,CASSFNRVGEQYF,TGTGCCAGCAGCTTCAACAGGGTAGGCGAGCAGTACTTC
TRBV6-1,NA,NA,TRBJ1-3,CASSEKPRDRDIFKDTIYF,TGTGCCAGCAGTGAAAAACCAAGGGACCGGGACATCTTTAAGGACACCATATATTTT
TRBV28,NA,NA,TRBJ2-2,CASSLFQNTGELFF,TGTGCCAGCAGTTTATTCCAGAACACCGGGGAGCTGTTTTTT
TRBV5-1,TRBD1,NA,TRBJ2-7,CASSLGGGQGLDEQYF,TGCGCCAGCAGCTTGGGGGGGGGACAGGGTCTGGACGAGCAGTACTTC
TRBV6-6,TRBD1,NA,TRBJ1-3,CASSGTGVVGNTIYF,TGTGCCAGCAGTGGTACAGGGGTAGTTGGAAACACCATATATTTT
TRBV15,TRBD2,NA,TRBJ2-3,CATSRQPGLAGDTQYF,TGTGCCACCAGCAGGCAGCCGGGACTAGCAGGGGATACGCAGTATTTT
TRBV6-5,NA,many,TRBJ2-2,CASRQGLTNTGELFF,TGTGCCAGCAGGCAGGGACTGACGAACACCGGGGAGCTGTTTTTT
TRBV5-1,TRBD2,NA,TRBJ2-3,CASSLAGSGRASDTQYF,TGCGCCAGCAGCTTGGCCGGGAGCGGGAGGGCGTCAGATACGCAGTATTTT